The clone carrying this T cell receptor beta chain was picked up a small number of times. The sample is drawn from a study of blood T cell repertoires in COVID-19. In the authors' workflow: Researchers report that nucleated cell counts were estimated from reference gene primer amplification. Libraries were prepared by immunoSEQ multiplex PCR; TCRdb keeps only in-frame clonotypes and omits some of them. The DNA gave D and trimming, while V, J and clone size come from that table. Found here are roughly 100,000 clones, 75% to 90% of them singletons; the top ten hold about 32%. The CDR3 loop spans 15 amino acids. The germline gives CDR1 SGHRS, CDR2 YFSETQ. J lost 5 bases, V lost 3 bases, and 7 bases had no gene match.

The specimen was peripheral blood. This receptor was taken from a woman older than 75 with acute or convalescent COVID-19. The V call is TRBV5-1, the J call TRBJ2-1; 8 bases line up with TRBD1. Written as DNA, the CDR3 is TGCGCCAGCAGCTGGGCCGGGACAGGAAACAATGAGCAGTTCTTC. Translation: CASSWAGTGNNEQFF.